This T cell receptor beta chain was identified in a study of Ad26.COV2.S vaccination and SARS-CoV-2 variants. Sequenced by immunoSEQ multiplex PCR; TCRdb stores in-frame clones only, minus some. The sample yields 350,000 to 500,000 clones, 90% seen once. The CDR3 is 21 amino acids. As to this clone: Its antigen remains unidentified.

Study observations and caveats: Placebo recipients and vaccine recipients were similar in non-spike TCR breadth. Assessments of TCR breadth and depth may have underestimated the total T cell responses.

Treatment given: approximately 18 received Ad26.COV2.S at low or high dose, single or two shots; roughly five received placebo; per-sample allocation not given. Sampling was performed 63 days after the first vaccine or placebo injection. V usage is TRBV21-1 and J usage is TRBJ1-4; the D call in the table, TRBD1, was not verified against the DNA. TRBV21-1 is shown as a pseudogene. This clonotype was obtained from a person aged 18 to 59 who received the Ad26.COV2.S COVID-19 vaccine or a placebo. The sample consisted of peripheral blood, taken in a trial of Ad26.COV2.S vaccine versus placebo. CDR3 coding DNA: TGTGCCAGCAGCGAGGCGCCGACAGGGGGCGCTTGGGGGGACTATAATGAAAAACTGTTTTTT. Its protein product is CASSEAPTGGAWGDYNEKLFF.